The rows below give T cell receptor beta chains drawn from one sample of a study of CD8 T cells in Susac syndrome. TCRdb independently ran MiXCR on the immunoSEQ multiplex PCR reads; one entry per CDR3 protein. The data show more than 55,000 distinct CDR3 sequences, around 93% seen once. Sequencing was performed on CD8+ T cells from PBMCs. The receptors shown here come from a human donor in good health. The CDR3 runs from the conserved cysteine through the conserved F or W. A D gene is named only where the DNA matches it firmly.

v_gene: TRBV19
d_gene: NA
j_gene: TRBJ2-7
CDR3aa: CASSIRKPRYF
CDR3nt: TGTGCCAGTAGTATCAGGAAGCCGAGGTACTTC

v_gene: TRBV2
d_gene: NA
j_gene: TRBJ1-2
CDR3aa: CASSPAQLLNYGYTF
CDR3nt: TGTGCCAGCAGCCCCGCGCAGCTCCTTAACTATGGCTACACCTTC

v_gene: TRBV27
d_gene: TRBD1
j_gene: TRBJ1-2
CDR3aa: CASSSGGGYTF
CDR3nt: TGTGCCAGCAGTTCAGGGGGTGGCTACACCTTC

v_gene: TRBV19
d_gene: TRBD1
j_gene: TRBJ1-5
CDR3aa: CARQGKYSNQPQHF
CDR3nt: TGTGCCAGACAGGGGAAATATAGCAATCAGCCCCAGCATTTT

v_gene: TRBV5-6
d_gene: NA
j_gene: TRBJ2-1
CDR3aa: CASSLKNVGYYNEQFF
CDR3nt: TGTGCCAGCAGCTTGAAGAACGTAGGATACTACAATGAGCAGTTCTTC

v_gene: TRBV7-3
d_gene: NA
j_gene: TRBJ2-1
CDR3aa: CASSLGGRGELTYNEQFF
CDR3nt: TGTGCCAGCAGCTTAGGGGGCCGAGGGGAGTTGACCTACAATGAGCAGTTCTTC

v_gene: TRBV25-1
d_gene: NA
j_gene: TRBJ1-6
CDR3aa: CASSESYNSPLHF
CDR3nt: TGTGCCAGCAGTGAATCCTATAATTCACCCCTCCACTTT

v_gene: TRBV7-3
d_gene: TRBD1
j_gene: TRBJ2-6
CDR3aa: CASSLDQGVGGANVLTF
CDR3nt: TGTGCCAGCAGCTTGGATCAGGGGGTTGGTGGGGCCAACGTCCTGACTTTC

v_gene: TRBV23-1
d_gene: NA
j_gene: TRBJ1-1
CDR3aa: CASRGSLFYAANTEAFF
CDR3nt: TGCGCCAGCAGGGGCTCCTTGTTTTACGCAGCCAACACTGAAGCTTTCTTT

v_gene: TRBV9
d_gene: TRBD2
j_gene: TRBJ2-1
CDR3aa: CASSVSGGSYNEQFF
CDR3nt: TGTGCCAGCAGCGTTAGCGGGGGGTCCTACAATGAGCAGTTCTTC

v_gene: TRBV4-1
d_gene: TRBD1
j_gene: TRBJ1-2
CDR3aa: CASSQDRDRDLGYTF
CDR3nt: TGCGCCAGCAGCCAAGATCGTGACAGGGATCTTGGCTACACCTTC

v_gene: TRBV29-1
d_gene: NA
j_gene: TRBJ2-1
CDR3aa: CSVVSLRYEQFF
CDR3nt: TGCAGCGTTGTCAGCCTGAGGTATGAGCAGTTCTTC